The 26 T cell receptor beta chains given below trace back to one sample, sequenced in a study of blood T cell repertoires in COVID-19. TCRdb's copy holds only in-frame clones and misses some; the assay was immunoSEQ multiplex PCR. The sample includes 200,000 to 300,000 clones, about 83% of them seen just once. Sequencing was done on a sample of peripheral blood. These receptors were collected from a woman older than 75 with COVID-19, enrolled during active disease.

The rearrangement joins TRBV2 to TRBJ1-4, with D maybe TRBD1 (6 bases). Trimming stripped 6 bases from V and 1 base from J, with 12 bases between. This CDR3 has 15 amino acids. Germline lookup yields CDR1 SNHLY and CDR2 FYNNEI. The CDR3 spells CASSWTALTNEKLFF. CDR3 bases: TGTGCCAGCAGCTGGACAGCTTTAACTAATGAAAAACTGTTTTTT.

This clone appeared a single time. The chain has TRBV24-1 and TRBJ2-1; 7 nucleotides match TRBD1. The J segment lost 7 bases and the V segment lost 4 bases, leaving 3 bases of the junction unmatched. The CDR3 contains 13 residues. Looked up from germline, CDR1 is KGHDR and CDR2 is SFDVKD. The CDR3 bases are TGTGCCACCAGTGACCCAGGGGGAAATGAGCAGTTCTTC. It specifies CATSDPGGNEQFF.

Only one count was recorded for this clone. The chain joins TRBV2 to TRBJ1-1; a possible D gene is TRBD1 (5 bases). The CDR3 consists of 15 residues. Germline lookup yields CDR1 SNHLY and CDR2 FYNNEI. With 5 bases removed from V and 0 bases from J, the gap between germline ends came to 13 bases. CDR3 amino acids: CASSSNGGMNTEAFF. Written as DNA, the CDR3 is TGTGCCAGCAGTTCCAACGGGGGAATGAACACTGAAGCTTTCTTT.

In the case of this clone: One end of the junction is discordant with germline, which a read error may explain. Other DNA sequences within the sample encode an identical CDR3. The V gene is TRBV5-1, the J gene TRBJ1-2, with unresolved D. Germline-derived CDR1 and CDR2 are SGHRS and YFSETQ. The CDR3 runs to 12 residues. Here the CDR3 DNA reads TGCGCCAGCAGCTTGGACACATATGGTTACACCTTC. Protein: CASSLDTYGYTF.

The chain is built from TRBV5-1 and TRBJ1-1; TRBD1 aligns across 9 bases. The J segment lost 4 bases and the V segment lost 5 bases, leaving 6 bases of the junction unmatched. The CDR3 length is 14 residues. Per the germline V gene, CDR1 is SGHRS and CDR2 is YFSETQ. As DNA, the CDR3 is TGCGCCAGCAGGGTAATGACAGGGGGCACTGAAGCTTTCTTT. Protein sequence: CASRVMTGGTEAFF.

This clone was seen once. V usage is TRBV9 and J usage is TRBJ2-5, with 7 bases aligning to TRBD2. The J segment lost 7 bases and the V segment lost 0 bases, leaving 3 bases of the junction unmatched. This CDR3 has 13 residues. CDR1 and CDR2 (germline): SGDLS, YYNGEE. Here the CDR3 DNA reads TGTGCCAGCAGCGTAGATTGGGAGGGGACCCAGTACTTC. This gives the protein CASSVDWEGTQYF.

The chain is built from TRBV5-1 and TRBJ1-6, with 7 positions matching TRBD1. Germline CDR1 and CDR2: SGHRS and YFSETQ. The CDR3 contains 17 residues. Losses at the gene ends were 4 bases for V and 0 bases for J; bases not matched to a gene: 7. Written as DNA, the CDR3 is TGCGCCAGCAGCACAGACAGGGATAGCTCCTATAATTCACCCCTCCACTTT. The encoded protein is CASSTDRDSSYNSPLHF.

Worth noting for this clone: Other DNA sequences in this specimen translate into the identical CDR3. V usage is TRBV5-1 and J usage is TRBJ1-2; tentatively, D is TRBD1 (5 bases). Trimming removed 4 bases from V and 3 bases from J, with 10 bases in between. The CDR3 is 13 amino acids. Germline V gene sequence: CDR1 SGHRS, CDR2 YFSETQ. This chain's CDR3 is CASSLGGDYGYTF. Here the CDR3 DNA reads TGCGCCAGCAGCCTCGGGGGTGACTATGGCTACACCTTC.

V and J are TRBV29-1 and TRBJ2-1; TRBD2 aligns across 9 bases. The V segment lost 5 bases and the J segment 8 bases; nucleotides outside the gene matches: 10. The CDR3 covers 14 residues. Germline lookup yields CDR1 SQVTM and CDR2 ANQGSEA. CDR3 sequence: CSVLGGGGGDEQFF. DNA of the CDR3: TGCAGCGTTCTAGGCGGGGGGGGTGGTGATGAGCAGTTCTTC.

This clone was seen once. This specimen includes other DNA sequences encoding the same CDR3. The J gene is TRBJ1-1, the V gene TRBV7-2, with a weak D call TRBD1 (6 bases). The CDR3 covers 13 residues. Germline lookup yields CDR1 SGHTA and CDR2 FQGNSA. Deletions cut 6 bases from V and 1 base from J, with 9 bases between. For the CDR3, the DNA is TGTGCCAGCAGTCCGACAGGGAACACTGAAGCTTTCTTT. This sequence encodes CASSPTGNTEAFF.

The chain carries TRBV3-1 (or the pseudogene TRBV3-2) and TRBJ1-3, with D perhaps matching TRBD1 (5 bases). Germline CDR1 reads LGHDT; CDR2 reads YNNKEL (reference sequence). The CDR3 has 14 residues. V was cut by 2 bases and J by 11 bases, with 16 bases left in between. The CDR3 DNA follows: TGTGCCAGCAGCCAACAAGTGGGGCCAGCGTCCATATATTTT. This encodes CASSQQVGPASIYF.

The chain is built from TRBV9 and TRBJ1-2, with D possibly matching TRBD1 (5 bases). The length of the CDR3 is 13 residues. Germline V CDR1 and CDR2: SGDLS, YYNGEE. Trimming pared 0 bases from V and 14 bases from J, leaving 17 bases between. The CDR3 nucleotides are TGTGCCAGCAGCGTAGCCCCTGACAGTTTGAGGACCTTC. Translating it yields CASSVAPDSLRTF.

The J gene is TRBJ2-1, the V gene TRBV19, with 7 nucleotides matching TRBD2. V trimming: 6 bases; J trimming: 8 bases; junction bases outside the gene matches: 10. The CDR3 extends over 14 amino acids. Germline V gene data show CDR1 as LNHDA and CDR2 as SQIVND (reference sequence). The CDR3 DNA sequence: TGTGCCAGTAGGGAGCAACAGACTAGCCATGAGCAGTTCTTC. Translated, it gives CASREQQTSHEQFF.

This clone appeared once. The chain links TRBV28 to TRBJ1-6; D perhaps matches TRBD1 (5 bases). Trimming pared 7 bases from V and 0 bases from J, leaving 13 bases between. The germline V gene encodes CDR1 MDHEN and CDR2 SYDVKM. This CDR3 has 16 residues. The CDR3 loop reads CASTLGGSSYNSPLHF. In DNA, the CDR3 is TGTGCCAGCACCTTGGGGGGGAGCTCCTATAATTCACCCCTCCACTTT.

The V and J genes are TRBV5-4 and TRBJ2-1, with TRBD2 identical over 12 bases. With V trimmed by 3 bases and J by 0 bases, 7 bases remained unmatched. The germline V gene encodes CDR1 SGHNT and CDR2 YYREEE (reference sequence). The CDR3 is 18 amino acids. In DNA form, the CDR3 reads TGTGCCAGCAGCTCTCTAGCGGGGGGGCTCCACTCCTACAATGAGCAGTTCTTC. It codes for CASSSLAGGLHSYNEQFF.

The chain uses TRBV30 and TRBJ2-5; 7 bases map to TRBD1. The CDR3 runs 15 residues. The germline V gene has CDR1 GTSNPN and CDR2 SVGIG (reference sequence). Germline trimming cut 0 bases from V and 1 base from J; bases unmatched to any gene: 5. CDR3 bases: TGTGCCTGGAGTGTGAAGACAGGGACCCAAGAGACCCAGTACTTC. The encoded protein is CAWSVKTGTQETQYF.

The chain recombines TRBV29-1 with TRBJ1-3, with a weak D call TRBD1 (6 bases). This CDR3 has 14 residues. Germline V gives CDR1 SQVTM, CDR2 ANQGSEA. V was cut by 4 bases and J by 4 bases, with 14 bases left in between. The CDR3 nucleotides read TGCAGCGTTGGGAAACAGGGATCCGGAAACACCATATATTTT. Residues: CSVGKQGSGNTIYF.

The V call is TRBV5-4, the J call TRBJ1-3; D is undetermined. CDR1 is SGHNT and CDR2 is YYREEE in the germline V gene (reference sequence). The CDR3 has 13 residues. Trimming left V 2 bases short and J 4 bases short, with 7 bases between. The CDR3 DNA reads as TGTGCCAGCAGCTTACCGGGAGGAAACACCATATATTTT. Encoded protein: CASSLPGGNTIYF.

The J gene is TRBJ1-3, the V gene TRBV19; D might be TRBD1 (5 bases). Germline values: CDR1 LNHDA, CDR2 SQIVND (reference sequence). CDR3 length equals 14 residues. V gave up 9 bases and J gave up 0 bases, with 12 bases separating them. Here the CDR3 DNA reads TGTGCCAGCTGGGGCCGCAACTCTGGAAACACCATATATTTT. Its translation is CASWGRNSGNTIYF. The whole variable domain, filled in from reference TRBV19 and TRBJ1-3, reads DGGITQSPKYLFRKEGQNVTLSCEQNLNHDAMYWYRQDPGQGLRLIYYSQIVNDFQKGDIAEGYSVSREKKESFPLTVTSAQKNPTAFYLCASWGRNSGNTIYFGEGSWLTVV.

The CDR3 DNA is TGTGCCAGCAGGGGGGGACGTAGCTACGAGCAGTACTTC. It codes for CASRGGRSYEQYF. The rearrangement joins TRBV7-9 to TRBJ2-7; the D gene is possibly TRBD2 (6 bases). This CDR3 has 13 residues. Germline V gene sequence: CDR1 SEHNR, CDR2 FQNEAQ (reference sequence). V was pared by 6 bases and J by 3 bases, with 12 bases between.

CDR3 DNA sequence: TGTGCCAGCCGGGTAGCGGCACACACAGATACGCAGTATTTT. It encodes CASRVAAHTDTQYF. The chain carries TRBV7-9 and TRBJ2-3; a possible D gene is TRBD2 (6 bases). This CDR3 has 14 amino acids. V dropped 8 bases and J dropped 2 bases, with 14 bases sitting between them. Looked up from germline, CDR1 is SEHNR and CDR2 is FQNEAQ (reference sequence).

The rearrangement joins TRBV7-2 to TRBJ1-1, with TRBD1 matching 7 bases. This CDR3 region has 15 residues. V lost 3 bases to trimming and J lost 2 bases; unmatched junction nucleotides: 6. Germline assignment: CDR1 SGHTA and CDR2 FQGNSA. The CDR3 region is CASSFKRQGNTEAFF. CDR3 in DNA: TGTGCCAGCAGCTTTAAGAGACAGGGAAACACTGAAGCTTTCTTT.

This clone was observed a single time. This chain uses TRBV18 with TRBJ1-1; 12 nucleotides agree with TRBD1. Germline trimming cut 0 bases from V and 6 bases from J; bases unmatched to any gene: 8. Per the germline V gene, CDR1 is KGHSH and CDR2 is LQKENI. The CDR3 runs to 17 residues. The CDR3 nucleotides are TGTGCCAGCTCACCACCTGGGACAGGGGGCTTGAAGGCTGAAGCTTTCTTT. Its protein is CASSPPGTGGLKAEAFF.

This rearrangement joins TRBV18 to TRBJ1-3, with a possible D match to TRBD1 (5 bases). V shed 0 bases and J shed 4 bases, with 16 bases lying between them. The CDR3 sequence is 17 residues long. Germline CDR1 KGHSH, CDR2 LQKENI. The CDR3 coding sequence is TGTGCCAGCTCACCACCGGGCGGGGCATCTTCCGGAAACACCATATATTTT. Translating it yields CASSPPGGASSGNTIYF.

V usage is TRBV9 and J usage is TRBJ2-1, with D perhaps TRBD2 (6 bases). Deletions cut 0 bases from V and 7 bases from J, with 8 bases between. The CDR3 loop spans 13 amino acids. Germline V gene lookup returns CDR1 SGDLS and CDR2 YYNGEE. As DNA, the CDR3 is TGTGCCAGCAGCGTAGGACTAGGAAATGAGCAGTTCTTC. Translating gives CASSVGLGNEQFF.

CDR3 region: CATSGVSGQGAGGEQFF. The CDR3 nucleotides are TGTGCCACCAGTGGAGTTTCCGGACAGGGGGCAGGAGGTGAGCAGTTCTTC. The rearrangement joins TRBV24-1 to TRBJ2-1, with TRBD1 matching 11 bases. With 5 bases clipped from V and 9 bases from J, the junction kept 14 bases outside the gene matches. The CDR3 covers 17 residues. Germline V gene lookup returns CDR1 KGHDR and CDR2 SFDVKD.